This T cell receptor beta chain appears in the sequencing data of a study of T cells in localized non-small cell lung cancer. Looked up from germline, CDR1 is SGHTA and CDR2 is FQGNSA. CDR3 length: 15 residues. Trimming left V 4 bases short and J 2 bases short, with 9 bases between. The method was immunoSEQ multiplex PCR; TCRdb's version includes in-frame clones alone and lacks a portion of them. The data hold about 33,000 clones, with roughly 75% observed a single time. Study-level points and caveats: Among the top 100 tumor clones, a median roughly 57 appeared in adjacent lung. It remains possible that heterogeneity exists, since only one tumor region was sequenced. Uninvolved neighboring lung showed the greatest T cell clonality, exceeding tumor. Density of T cells in blood, when higher, went with longer overall survival.

Regarding this clone: Its antigen is as yet unknown.

This chain uses TRBV7-2 with TRBJ1-6; no definite D call. The specimen was peripheral blood, collected before any cancer treatment. The sequence was obtained from a male donor at least 60 years old with stage III squamous cell lung carcinoma. The CDR3 loop reads CASSSRATYNSPLHF. CDR3 DNA: TGTGCCAGCAGCTCAAGGGCCACCTATAATTCACCCCTCCACTTT.